This record covers a single T cell receptor beta chain. The data belong to a study of blood T cell repertoires in COVID-19. Background on the study: PBMCs, B-cell-depleted T cells, or T cells were the source of the cDNA or gDNA that made up the material.

TCRdb keeps only in-frame clones here, not all; method: immunoSEQ multiplex PCR. The data hold roughly 40,000 clones, with around nine tenths observed a single time. The sequence came from a man in his forties or fifties with active COVID-19. What was sequenced was peripheral blood.

CDR3 loop: CATRQGGSPLHF. The CDR3 region has the DNA TGTGCCACGAGACAGGGCGGTTCACCCCTCCACTTT. The chain uses TRBV19 and TRBJ1-6; the match to TRBD1 covers 7 bases. The ends lost 10 bases at V and 9 bases at J; junction bases unmatched: 6. Per germline, CDR1 LNHDA and CDR2 SQIVND (reference sequence). CDR3 length: 12 amino acids.